The 20 T cell receptor beta chains given below trace back to one sample, sequenced in a study of glioma-infiltrating T cells. TCR alpha and beta CDR3 regions were amplified from RNA using iRepertoire nested multiplex PCR. TCRdb analysed the multiplex PCR reads with MiXCR anew, one entry per CDR3 protein. The sample contains fewer than 200,000 distinct CDR3 sequences, more than 35% of which appear only once. Sequences were obtained from glioma tissue, nonneoplastic brain tissue, or PBMCs (not recorded which). These receptors originate from a human donor with low-grade glioma or glioblastoma, undergoing nonglioma brain surgery, or in good health (not recorded which).

This rearrangement joins TRBV20-1 to TRBJ2-7; D uncertain. CDR1 is DFQATT, CDR2 SNEGSKA, per germline (reference sequence). Trimming removed 0 bases at V and 4 bases at J, with 16 bases between. This CDR3 region has 15 residues. This chain's CDR3 is CSARDTGRSIYEQYF. The CDR3 region has the DNA TGCAGTGCTAGAGATACGGGCCGATCCATATACGAGCAGTACTTC.

This clonotype was observed many times. CDR3 loop: CASRLRDTQYF. The CDR3 bases are TGTGCCAGCAGACTGCGTGATACGCAGTATTTT. This chain uses TRBV12-3 or TRBV12-4 with TRBJ2-3; unclear D gene. CDR3 length: 11 amino acids. The germline V and J ends were trimmed by 6 bases and 6 bases, with 7 bases remaining between them.

As regards this clonotype: One end of the junction is discordant with germline, which a read error may explain. The chain joins TRBV2 to TRBJ2-1; 8 bases match TRBD2. CDR1 SNHLY and CDR2 FYNNEI come from the germline V gene. The CDR3 extends over 14 amino acids. CDR3 region: CASRGTRSYNEQLF. The DNA of the CDR3 is TGTGCCAGCAGAGGGACTAGATCCTACAATGAGCAGCTCTTC.

The table lists this clonotype with a count of one. CDR3 nucleotide sequence: TGTGCCAGCAGTTCGGTCGCAGATAAGAAGTATTTT. Amino acid sequence: CASSSVADKKYF. This rearrangement joins TRBV28 to TRBJ2-3; no definite D call. This CDR3 contains 12 residues. Per germline, CDR1 MDHEN and CDR2 SYDVKM. V lost 4 bases to trimming and J lost 13 bases, with 15 bases between them.

This clonotype appeared a few times. This chain links TRBV19 with TRBJ2-1; the D call may be TRBD1 or TRBD2 (5 bases each). The CDR3 contains 15 residues. Germline V lookup: CDR1 LNHDA, CDR2 SQIVND (reference sequence). Trimming took 7 bases from V and 0 from J, leaving 13 bases between them. The CDR3 nucleotides are TGTGCCAGTACCAGGGACCCGTCCTCCTACAATGAGCAGTTCTTC. Translation gives CASTRDPSSYNEQFF.

V is TRBV28 and J is TRBJ1-2; TRBD1 might be the D (6 bases). Germline assignment: CDR1 MDHEN and CDR2 SYDVKM. With 7 bases removed from V and 10 bases from J, the gap between germline ends came to 19 bases. The CDR3 length is 13 residues. Here the CDR3 DNA reads TGTGCCAGCACAGAAGGGGGGGACTATAACTACACCTTC. As protein: CASTEGGDYNYTF.

The chain recombines TRBV2 with TRBJ2-7, with D unclear. The CDR3 covers 14 residues. Trimming pared 6 bases from V and 0 bases from J, leaving 12 bases between. The germline CDR1 and CDR2 sequences are SNHLY and FYNNEI. CDR3 in DNA: TGTGCCAGCAGCCTTGGACGGAGCTCCTACGAGCAGTACTTC. This gives the protein CASSLGRSSYEQYF.

This clonotype was found many times. Here the CDR3 DNA reads TGTGCCAGCAGTTTAGGGCTAGCGGGAGGGAATGAGCAGTTCTTC. Amino acids: CASSLGLAGGNEQFF. The rearrangement joins TRBV5-4 to TRBJ2-1; the match to TRBD2 covers 12 bases. The germline CDR1 and CDR2 sequences are SGHNT and YYREEE (reference sequence). There are 15 residues in the CDR3. With V trimmed by 5 bases and J by 7 bases, 7 bases remained unmatched.

This clonotype occurred many times. The CDR3 DNA follows: TGTGCCAGCAGCCCCAACATCAATCAGCCCCAGCATTTT. Protein sequence: CASSPNINQPQHF. The J gene is TRBJ1-5, the V gene TRBV7-8; no clear D gene. V was cut by 5 bases and J by 3 bases, with 8 bases left in between. CDR1 is SGHVS and CDR2 is FQNEAQ in the germline V gene. This CDR3 region has 13 residues. The full variable domain, its missing parts supplied by reference TRBV7-8 and TRBJ1-5, is GAGVSQSPRYKVAKRGQDVALRCDPISGHVSLFWYQQALGQGPEFLTYFQNEAQLDKSGLPSDRFFAERPEGSVSTLKIQRTQQEDSAVYLCASSPNINQPQHFGDGTRLSIL.

This clonotype showed up many times. V and J are TRBV29-1 and TRBJ2-3; 7 positions match TRBD1. Germline V lookup: CDR1 SQVTM, CDR2 ANQGSEA. J lost 2 bases, V lost 7 bases, and 6 bases had no gene match. The CDR3 extends over 13 amino acids. The CDR3 nucleotides are TGCAGCGCCCCGGACAGGTTCACAGATACGCAGTATTTT. This gives the protein CSAPDRFTDTQYF.

Notes on this clonotype: This may arise from a read error, as a much more abundant clone is one base away. This rearrangement joins TRBV6-4 to TRBJ2-2; D perhaps matches TRBD2 (6 bases). Germline CDR1 is MRHNA and CDR2 is SNTAGT. The CDR3 covers 14 residues. CDR3 loop: CAGSRETNTGELFF. The CDR3 nucleotides are TGTGCCGGCAGCCGGGAGACTAACACCGGGGAGCTGTTTTTT.

This sequence joins TRBV12-3 or TRBV12-4 and TRBJ2-1; weak D call: TRBD2 (6 bases). V was pared by 1 base and J by 4 bases, with 11 bases between. The CDR3 is 15 amino acids. CDR3 nucleotides: TGTGCCAGCAGTTTAGGACTAGAGGGATACAATGAGCAGTTCTTC. Residues: CASSLGLEGYNEQFF.

CDR3 sequence: CAGRKQGADEQYF. CDR3 DNA sequence: TGTGCAGGCAGGAAACAGGGGGCCGACGAGCAGTACTTC. The J gene is TRBJ2-7, the V gene TRBV6-1, with 9 bases aligning to TRBD1. CDR1 and CDR2 (germline): MNHNS, SASEGT. The CDR3 extends over 13 amino acids.

This clonotype was seen only a few times. This chain uses TRBV2 with TRBJ2-7, with 8 bases fitting TRBD1. The CDR3 consists of 13 residues. V dropped 10 bases and J dropped 4; count of bases not matched to a gene: 9. From germline, CDR1 is SNHLY and CDR2 FYNNEI. CDR3 coding DNA: TGTGCCACCCGGACGACAGGGGCGTACGAGCAGTACTTC. Amino acids: CATRTTGAYEQYF.

Turning to this clonotype: One base away lies a much larger clone, so this may be a sequencing read error. The chain uses TRBV5-1 and TRBJ2-3; 7 bases match TRBD2. Germline values: CDR1 SGHRS, CDR2 YFSETQ. The J segment lost 1 base and the V segment lost 6 bases, leaving 8 bases of the junction unmatched. The CDR3 totals 15 residues. CDR3 loop: CASNFAGEGTDTQYF. Written as DNA, the CDR3 is TGCGCCAGCAACTTCGCGGGAGAGGGCACAGATACGCAGTATTTT.

Only a few counts were recorded for this clonotype. CDR3: CASRRNLQGNTEAFF. The CDR3 DNA sequence: TGTGCCAGCAGACGGAATTTACAGGGGAACACTGAAGCTTTCTTT. This sequence joins TRBV12-3 or TRBV12-4 and TRBJ1-1; D possibly corresponds to TRBD1 (6 bases). Deletions cut 6 bases from V and 1 base from J, with 15 bases between. The CDR3 loop spans 15 amino acids.

The rearrangement uses TRBV18 and TRBJ2-1; D call uncertain. Between the trimmed V and J ends, which lost 4 bases and 1 base, there was a span of 11 bases. There are 15 residues in the CDR3. Germline CDR1 and CDR2: KGHSH and LQKENI. CDR3 nucleotide sequence: TGTGCCAGCTCACTAATGTCGGTTTCCTACAATGAGCAGTTCTTC. Its translation is CASSLMSVSYNEQFF.

There are many counts of this clonotype. V and J are TRBV7-6 and TRBJ2-5, with 7 bases lining up with TRBD1. Looked up from germline, CDR1 is SGHVS and CDR2 is FNYEAQ. The CDR3 consists of 14 residues. After removal of 4 bases from V and 4 bases from J, the junction contained 6 bases not matched to a gene. The CDR3 DNA is TGTGCCAGCAGCTCACAGGGGATCCGAGAGACCCAGTACTTC. Protein product: CASSSQGIRETQYF. Full variable domain (missing parts from reference TRBV7-6 and TRBJ2-5): GAGVSQSPRYKVTKRGQDVALRCDPISGHVSLYWYRQALGQGPEFLTYFNYEAQQDKSGLPNDRFSAERPEGSISTLTIQRTEQRDSAMYRCASSSQGIRETQYFGPGTRLLVL.

The rearrangement joins TRBV12-5 to TRBJ1-1, with D perhaps matching TRBD1 (5 bases). Germline lookup yields CDR1 LGHNT and CDR2 FRNRAP. This CDR3 region has 19 residues. Trimming took off 6 bases at V and 5 bases at J, with 31 bases between the two ends. In DNA, the CDR3 is TGTGCTAGTGGCGTCTTCTTAGACAGTCCCTCTACACACTCGACTGAAGCTTTCTTT. Translated, it gives CASGVFLDSPSTHSTEAFF.

This clonotype occurred a few times. The chain uses TRBV2 and TRBJ2-3, with TRBD2 identical over 10 bases. Germline lookup yields CDR1 SNHLY and CDR2 FYNNEI. V lost 6 bases and J lost 3; bases outside the gene matches: 9. This CDR3 is 16 amino acids long. CDR3 amino acids: CASREREGRTTDTQYF. The CDR3 DNA reads TGTGCCAGCAGGGAGCGGGAGGGCCGTACGACAGATACGCAGTATTTT.